The 17 T cell receptor beta chains reported below all come from one sample, sequenced in a study of T cell responses to AZD1222 COVID-19 vaccine. Libraries were prepared by immunoSEQ multiplex PCR; TCRdb keeps only in-frame clonotypes and omits some of them. The repertoire holds some 180,000 clones, with more than 80% as singletons. This specimen consisted of peripheral blood, obtained on day 0 of AZD1222 vaccination. The receptors here all came from an adult in good health.

This clone appeared a few times. The V and J genes are TRBV3-1 (or the pseudogene TRBV3-2) and TRBJ2-3; no clear D. The germline V gene has CDR1 LGHDT and CDR2 YNNKEL (reference sequence). Trimming shortened V by 1 base and J by 1 base, and 9 bases separated the two germline ends. The CDR3 has 15 residues. The CDR3 nucleotides read TGTGCCAGCAGCCAAGGAGGAATCCGCACAGATACGCAGTATTTT. Its protein product is CASSQGGIRTDTQYF.

V usage is TRBV7-2 and J usage is TRBJ1-6; no clear D. The V gene lost 0 bases and the J gene lost 6 bases, with 9 bases spanning the gap. CDR1 and CDR2 from the germline V gene are SGHTA and FQGNSA. The CDR3 length is 15 residues. The CDR3 region is CASSLAGPSNSPLHF. CDR3 sequence (DNA): TGTGCCAGCAGCTTAGCGGGTCCTTCTAATTCACCCCTCCACTTT.

The rearrangement uses TRBV11-2 and TRBJ2-7; D may be TRBD1 or TRBD2 (5 bases each). Trimming removed 1 base at V and 2 bases at J, with 12 bases between. Germline CDR1 and CDR2: SGHAT and FQNNGV. The CDR3 has 15 amino acids. CDR3 in amino acids: CASSLVAGTTYEQYF. The CDR3 nucleotides read TGTGCCAGCAGCTTAGTGGCAGGGACGACCTACGAGCAGTACTTC. Based on the CDR3 plus reference TRBV11-2 and TRBJ2-7, the full variable domain is EAGVAQSPRYKIIEKRQSVAFWCNPISGHATLYWYQQILGQGPKLLIQFQNNGVVDDSQLPKDRFSAERLKGVDSTLKIQPAKLEDSAVYLCASSLVAGTTYEQYFGPGTRLTVT.

This clone was seen just once. The chain employs TRBV23-1 and TRBJ2-5; D uncertain. Being an ORF, TRBV23-1 has a function that is uncertain. The CDR3 contains 15 residues. With 0 bases removed from V and 4 bases from J, the gap between germline ends came to 12 bases. The CDR3 here is CASSQSGPLGETQYF. CDR3 DNA: TGCGCCAGCAGTCAATCCGGGCCCCTGGGAGAGACCCAGTACTTC.

This rearrangement joins TRBV5-1 to TRBJ1-4; TRBD1 might be the D (5 bases). The V end lost 4 bases, the J end lost 5 bases, and 12 bases lay between the germline ends. The CDR3 runs to 14 residues. Per germline, CDR1 SGHRS and CDR2 YFSETQ. The chain's CDR3 is CASSGGQGNEKLFF. The CDR3 nucleotides are TGCGCCAGCAGCGGCGGACAAGGAAATGAAAAACTGTTTTTT.

The chain combines TRBV19 with TRBJ2-1, with D unclear. Germline CDR1 LNHDA, CDR2 SQIVND (reference sequence). V was trimmed by 7 bases and J by 0 bases, leaving 10 bases between them. The CDR3 has 14 residues. In nucleotides, the CDR3 is TGTGCCAGTAACGTGAGGAGCTCCTACAATGAGCAGTTCTTC. As protein: CASNVRSSYNEQFF.

Concerning this clone: The junction does not match germline at one end; this may be a read error. V usage is TRBV18 and J usage is TRBJ2-5; no definite D call. Germline V lookup: CDR1 KGHSH, CDR2 LQKENI. The CDR3 sequence is 12 residues long. In DNA, the CDR3 is TGTGCCAGCTCTCCACGGGAAGAGACCCAGTACTTC. Protein: CASSPREETQYF.

The chain employs TRBV5-4 and TRBJ2-1; 7 nucleotides align to TRBD2. CDR3 length: 14 residues. The germline CDR1 and CDR2 sequences are SGHNT and YYREEE (reference sequence). The V segment lost 5 bases and the J segment 8 bases; nucleotides outside the gene matches: 10. For the CDR3, the DNA is TGTGCCAGCAGACCGTCGAGGGAGGGCCATGAGCAGTTCTTC. This encodes CASRPSREGHEQFF.

This rearrangement joins TRBV19 to TRBJ2-3; 12 positions match TRBD2. Germline V gene lookup returns CDR1 LNHDA and CDR2 SQIVND (reference sequence). V dropped 5 bases and J dropped 2; count of bases not matched to a gene: 5. This CDR3 region has 16 residues. The CDR3 nucleotides read TGTGCCAGTAGTCCCCTAGCGGGGGGGAACACAGATACGCAGTATTTT. Protein sequence: CASSPLAGGNTDTQYF.

Here the CDR3 DNA reads TGTGCCAGCAGTTACTCGATAGCGGGATGGTACGAGCAGTACTTC. Protein product: CASSYSIAGWYEQYF. J is TRBJ2-7 and V is TRBV6-5, with TRBD2 matching over 8 bases. V was pared by 0 bases and J by 4 bases, with 5 bases of the junction left unmatched. The CDR3 has 15 amino acids. Germline CDR1 is MNHEY and CDR2 is SVGAGI.

The V and J genes are TRBV28 and TRBJ2-7, with TRBD1 matching 7 bases. Germline V gives CDR1 MDHEN, CDR2 SYDVKM. V shed 4 bases and J 2 bases; nucleotides not matched to a gene: 8. The CDR3 is 15 residues long. CDR3 protein: CASSSRRTGTYEQYF. The CDR3 DNA sequence: TGTGCCAGCAGTTCGCGTCGGACAGGTACCTACGAGCAGTACTTC.

The V gene is TRBV4-1, the J gene TRBJ2-7; 7 positions agree with TRBD2. This CDR3 is built from 16 residues. V lost 0 bases to trimming and J lost 2 bases; unmatched junction nucleotides: 7. The germline V gene encodes CDR1 MGHRA and CDR2 YSYEKL. The CDR3 DNA sequence: TGCGCCAGCAGCCAAGATTTGGGGGGGAGTCCCTACGAGCAGTACTTC. Amino acid sequence: CASSQDLGGSPYEQYF.

V is TRBV28 and J is TRBJ2-7, with 9 bases aligning to TRBD1. The CDR3 spans 15 residues. J lost 5 bases, V lost 5 bases, and 10 bases had no gene match. In germline, CDR1 is MDHEN, CDR2 SYDVKM. The chain's CDR3 is CASSPRGGQGHEQYF. The CDR3 DNA reads TGTGCCAGCAGTCCCCGTGGGGGACAGGGCCACGAGCAGTACTTC.

This chain joins TRBV11-2 and TRBJ1-2; 10 bases are a match to TRBD1. Germline CDR1 is SGHAT and CDR2 is FQNNGV. This CDR3 spans 15 amino acids. Trimming removed 5 bases from V and 8 bases from J; junction bases left unmatched: 11. CDR3 residues: CASSTRTGGERGYTF. The DNA for the CDR3 is TGTGCCAGCAGCACCCGGACAGGGGGGGAGAGGGGCTACACCTTC.

This chain joins TRBV6-5 and TRBJ1-2, with a weak D call TRBD1 (6 bases). Trimming removed 2 bases from V and 7 bases from J, with 11 bases in between. Germline assignment: CDR1 MNHEY and CDR2 SVGAGI. The CDR3 runs to 13 residues. CDR3 in DNA: TGTGCCAGCAGTTACGGGGGGGCCTCTGGCTACACCTTC. Amino acids: CASSYGGASGYTF.

This clone was seen more than once but under ten times. V gene TRBV10-3 combines with J gene TRBJ1-2; D not certain. Germline V gene lookup returns CDR1 ENHRY and CDR2 SYGVKD. There are 14 residues in the CDR3. V was trimmed by 4 bases and J by 0 bases, leaving 9 bases between them. CDR3 residues: CAISGGGSNYGYTF. The CDR3 region has the DNA TGTGCCATCAGTGGAGGAGGTTCTAACTATGGCTACACCTTC.

The chain combines TRBV6-5 with TRBJ2-7, with D possibly TRBD1 on 6 matching bases. This CDR3 spans 14 amino acids. CDR1 and CDR2 (germline): MNHEY, SVGAGI. The V and J ends lost 4 bases and 1 base respectively, with 11 bases between them. The CDR3 DNA sequence: TGTGCCAGCAGTTTGGGGGCTCTATCCTACGAGCAGTACTTC. Protein: CASSLGALSYEQYF.